Listed here are 24 T cell receptor beta chains from one sample, sequenced in a study of blood T cell repertoires in COVID-19. Produced via immunoSEQ multiplex PCR; TCRdb's table is partial and in-frame only. Of around 220,000 clones listed, roughly 80% are singletons. The material sequenced was peripheral blood. These receptors were collected from a woman older than 75 with acute or convalescent COVID-19.

This chain links TRBV24-1 with TRBJ2-1; 11 bases are shared with TRBD2. This CDR3 has 16 residues. Germline CDR1 and CDR2: KGHDR and SFDVKD. Unmatched junction bases numbered 3, after V lost 2 bases and J lost 4 bases. The CDR3 loop reads CATSDSGTSGYNEQFF. The CDR3 DNA follows: TGTGCCACCAGTGATTCCGGGACTAGCGGTTACAATGAGCAGTTCTTC.

The chain links TRBV5-1 to TRBJ2-5; D perhaps matches TRBD1 (5 bases). The germline V and J ends were trimmed by 2 bases and 4 bases, with 15 bases remaining between them. The germline V gene has CDR1 SGHRS and CDR2 YFSETQ. The CDR3 is 15 amino acids. In DNA, the CDR3 is TGCGCCAGCAGCTTAGTACCAGGGTTATTAGAGACCCAGTACTTC. This gives the protein CASSLVPGLLETQYF.

The gene calls are TRBV25-1 and TRBJ2-5; TRBD1 agrees at 8 bases. V lost 4 bases to trimming and J lost 4 bases; unmatched junction nucleotides: 8. Per the germline V gene, CDR1 is MGHDK and CDR2 is SYGVNS. This CDR3 region has 15 residues. CDR3 in DNA: TGTGCCAGCAGTGCCCCCAGGGGGCCGGGAGAGACCCAGTACTTC. This encodes CASSAPRGPGETQYF.

This chain links TRBV6-1 with TRBJ1-5; D is undetermined. In germline, CDR1 is MNHNS, CDR2 SASEGT. The CDR3 loop spans 14 amino acids. Deletions cut 1 base from V and 4 bases from J, with 8 bases between. The CDR3 DNA is TGTGCCAGCAGTGAAGAGAGGGTGAATCAGCCCCAGCATTTT. This gives the protein CASSEERVNQPQHF.

This clone turned up a few times. The chain joins TRBV2 to TRBJ1-6; a weak D match, TRBD1 (6 bases). Germline V lookup: CDR1 SNHLY, CDR2 FYNNEI. Trimming left V 7 bases short and J 6 bases short, with 19 bases between. This CDR3 spans 16 amino acids. The CDR3 coding sequence is TGTGCCAGCAACGAGGGTGTCGGGGGGGCTAATTCACCCCTCCACTTT. It specifies CASNEGVGGANSPLHF.

The V call is TRBV7-8, the J call TRBJ2-1; D is perhaps TRBD2 (5 bases). The germline CDR1 and CDR2 sequences are SGHVS and FQNEAQ. V was pared by 2 bases and J by 8 bases, with 13 bases between. The CDR3 runs 14 residues. The CDR3 DNA reads TGTGCCAGCAGCTTAACGGGGTTTACGGATGAGCAGTTCTTC. It yields the protein CASSLTGFTDEQFF.

V gene TRBV18 combines with J gene TRBJ2-3; D is perhaps TRBD2 (6 bases). This CDR3 has 17 residues. V was pared by 1 base and J by 3 bases, with 17 bases between. Germline V gene sequence: CDR1 KGHSH, CDR2 LQKENI. CDR3 in amino acids: CASSPQAPGTSTDTQYF. In nucleotides, the CDR3 is TGTGCCAGCTCACCACAAGCGCCGGGGACTTCAACAGATACGCAGTATTTT.

The rearrangement uses TRBV7-2 and TRBJ1-2; the D is unclear. In germline, CDR1 is SGHTA, CDR2 FQGNSA. The length of the CDR3 is 14 residues. The V gene lost 2 bases and the J gene lost 2 bases, with 9 bases spanning the gap. Written as DNA, the CDR3 is TGTGCCAGCAGCTTACCGGGGTACAACTATGGCTACACCTTC. Its protein is CASSLPGYNYGYTF.

The rearrangement uses TRBV6-6 and TRBJ1-3; D uncertain. CDR1 and CDR2 from the germline V gene are MNHNY and SVGAGI (reference sequence). CDR3 size: 16 residues. Trimming removed 4 bases at V and 0 bases at J, with 13 bases between. CDR3 nucleotide sequence: TGTGCCAGCAGTTCGGACGCCGGACTCTCTGGAAACACCATATATTTT. Residues: CASSSDAGLSGNTIYF.

The chain uses TRBV5-6 and TRBJ1-5; TRBD1 might be the D (5 bases). The V end was cut by 4 bases, the J end by 3 bases, with 14 bases between. This CDR3 contains 15 residues. Germline lookup yields CDR1 SGHDT and CDR2 YYEEEE. The CDR3 DNA reads TGTGCCAGCAGCCAGGTCATGGACACCAATCAGCCCCAGCATTTT. Amino acid sequence: CASSQVMDTNQPQHF.

This clone came up a few times. The chain recombines TRBV2 with TRBJ2-1, with 11 nucleotides matching TRBD2. CDR3 length: 16 amino acids. Losses at the gene ends were 3 bases for V and 4 bases for J; bases not matched to a gene: 5. Germline CDR1 is SNHLY and CDR2 is FYNNEI. CDR3 loop: CASSDDSGREYNEQFF. The CDR3 bases are TGTGCCAGCAGTGATGATAGCGGGAGGGAATACAATGAGCAGTTCTTC.

The chain employs TRBV6-5 and TRBJ2-7, with 7 positions matching TRBD1. V gave up 5 bases and J gave up 3 bases; unmatched junction bases: 10. From germline, CDR1 is MNHEY and CDR2 SVGAGI. The CDR3 runs 15 residues. CDR3: CASSRVGTEGYEQYF. CDR3 sequence (DNA): TGTGCCAGCAGTCGTGTTGGGACAGAAGGCTACGAGCAGTACTTC.

The chain carries TRBV28 and TRBJ1-2; D is possibly TRBD1 (6 bases). The CDR3 has 16 residues. V lost 6 bases, J lost 0 bases, and 17 bases lay in between. In germline, CDR1 is MDHEN, CDR2 SYDVKM. DNA of the CDR3: TGTGCCAGCAGACCGCTCGGGGGGGCGCCTAACTATGGCTACACCTTC. As protein: CASRPLGGAPNYGYTF.

This chain links TRBV6-2 or TRBV6-3 with TRBJ1-5; the match to TRBD1 covers 8 bases. This CDR3 spans 16 amino acids. CDR1 and CDR2 (germline): MNHEY, SVGEGT. The junction had 12 bases not matched to a gene; V was cut back by 4 bases and J by 7 bases. CDR3 sequence (DNA): TGTGCCAGCAGTTCCCCAGGACAGGGAGGAAGGCAGCCCCAGCATTTT. It is translated as CASSSPGQGGRQPQHF.

This clone was observed a handful of times. The chain joins TRBV6-2 or TRBV6-3 to TRBJ2-3; TRBD2 aligns across 8 bases. Germline V gene lookup returns CDR1 MNHEY and CDR2 SVGEGT. The CDR3 totals 19 residues. V shed 0 bases and J 2 bases; nucleotides not matched to a gene: 13. The CDR3 loop is CASSYSLRGGDRFTDTQYF. CDR3 DNA sequence: TGTGCCAGCAGTTACTCGCTCCGGGGGGGCGACCGATTCACAGATACGCAGTATTTT.

This sequence joins TRBV28 and TRBJ2-3; 8 bases are a match to TRBD1. V lost 8 bases, J lost 2 bases, and 3 bases stayed unmatched. Germline CDR1 and CDR2: MDHEN and SYDVKM. The CDR3 length is 13 residues. CDR3 amino acids: CASETGATDTQYF. The CDR3 DNA reads as TGTGCCAGCGAGACAGGGGCCACAGATACGCAGTATTTT.

The chain links TRBV9 to TRBJ2-5, with TRBD2 matching over 9 bases. Germline trimming cut 0 bases from V and 6 bases from J; bases unmatched to any gene: 9. CDR3 length equals 16 residues. Germline loops: CDR1 SGDLS, CDR2 YYNGEE. The CDR3 loop reads CASSVAPLAGIKTQYF. The DNA of the CDR3 is TGTGCCAGCAGCGTAGCTCCACTAGCGGGTATAAAGACCCAGTACTTC.

The rearrangement links TRBV19 to TRBJ2-2, with 7 bases fitting TRBD2. Looked up from germline, CDR1 is LNHDA and CDR2 is SQIVND (reference sequence). This CDR3 is built from 17 residues. Trimming took 6 bases from V and 7 from J; bases not matched to a gene: 17. The CDR3 DNA follows: TGTGCCAGTAGGGACCCGGGAGGCGATTCCCGCCACGGGGAGCTGTTTTTT. Protein sequence: CASRDPGGDSRHGELFF.

The chain employs TRBV27 and TRBJ1-6; TRBD1 matches at 7 bases. This CDR3 spans 16 amino acids. The V gene's germline CDR1 is MNHEY and CDR2 SMNVEV (reference sequence). The V segment lost 5 bases and the J segment 8 bases; nucleotides outside the gene matches: 12. CDR3 loop: CASSTLPGQTYSPLHF. In DNA form, the CDR3 reads TGTGCCAGCAGTACACTACCGGGACAGACTTATTCACCCCTCCACTTT.

V usage is TRBV18 and J usage is TRBJ1-4; D is uncertain. The germline V gene has CDR1 KGHSH and CDR2 LQKENI. V lost 4 bases and J lost 8, with 11 bases in between. The CDR3 contains 13 residues. This CDR3 reads CASSQDREEKLFF. As DNA, the CDR3 is TGTGCCAGCTCACAGGATCGGGAGGAAAAACTGTTTTTT.

This clone was counted a few times. This chain connects TRBV29-1 to TRBJ1-1, with TRBD1 as a possible D gene (6 bases). V was trimmed by 7 bases and J by 3 bases, leaving 15 bases between them. CDR1 SQVTM and CDR2 ANQGSEA come from the germline V gene. CDR3 length equals 13 residues. The CDR3 DNA reads TGCAGCGCAAGACAGGCCCAGCACACTGAAGCTTTCTTT. Translation: CSARQAQHTEAFF.

The V gene is TRBV11-2, the J gene TRBJ2-7, with 12 nucleotides matching TRBD2. Germline V gene lookup returns CDR1 SGHAT and CDR2 FQNNGV. This CDR3 is built from 15 residues. V lost 5 bases, J lost 4 bases, and 6 bases stayed unmatched. CDR3 nucleotides: TGTGCCAGCAGCCCCGGACTAGCGGGAAGATACGAGCAGTACTTC. Amino acids: CASSPGLAGRYEQYF.

This chain uses TRBV7-8 with TRBJ1-5, with D possibly TRBD1 on 6 matching bases. V lost 3 bases and J lost 1, with 10 bases in between. The CDR3 is made up of 15 amino acids. Germline assignment: CDR1 SGHVS and CDR2 FQNEAQ. CDR3 in amino acids: CASSLRDKSNQPQHF. CDR3 bases: TGTGCCAGCAGCTTGAGGGACAAAAGCAATCAGCCCCAGCATTTT.

This chain uses TRBV6-2 or TRBV6-3 with TRBJ1-5; TRBD1 agrees at 12 bases. The CDR3 sequence is 18 residues long. Per germline, CDR1 MNHEY and CDR2 SVGEGT. V lost 6 bases to trimming and J lost 1 base; unmatched junction nucleotides: 10. The CDR3, as DNA: TGTGCCAGCAGCCTCGGGGGACAGGGGGCGATCAGCAATCAGCCCCAGCATTTT. This sequence encodes CASSLGGQGAISNQPQHF.